The present T cell receptor beta chain was sequenced within a study of molecular identifiers for immune sequencing clone quantification. Study overall: RNA from roughly 21,000 or 96,000 naive CD8 cells was split five ways in replicates, with four sequenced.

With respect to this clonotype: Its antigen remains unidentified. This CDR3 fails to terminate in the conserved phenylalanine or tryptophan, so it likely reflects a read error.

This CDR3 has 12 amino acids. V lost 3 bases and J lost 3, with 7 bases in between. Germline V gene data show CDR1 as SGHRS and CDR2 as YFSETQ. General observations from the study: Whereas clones above 20 RNA copies held under 1% of naive-cell molecules, they held over 98% of effector molecules.

With listed TCR primers and previously described methods, bulk TCR libraries were prepared. TCRdb recomputed calls from the PCR reads with MiXCR, one row per CDR3 protein. The sample has 300,000 to 400,000 distinct CDR3 sequences; about 22% are singletons. V gene TRBV5-1 combines with J gene TRBJ2-7; D may be TRBD1 (5 bases). The sequencing input was naive CD8+ T cells from blood, with Jurkat cell RNA spiked in. Documented subset: FACS-sorted CD8+CD4-CCR7+CD45RA+ naive T cells. The TCR was taken from a human donor in good health. Some libraries in this study had Jurkat cell RNA spiked in. The CDR3 DNA follows: TGCGCCAGCAGCTCCAGGGTCTACGAGCAGTACATC. It encodes CASSSRVYEQYI.